This paragraph covers one T cell receptor beta chain sequence. The antigen is undetermined. CD45RO-negative CD8 cells positively selected for CCR7 made up the naive population, which excluded terminally differentiated effector memory CD45RA+ cells. The germline V and J ends were trimmed by 5 bases and 2 bases, with 10 bases remaining between them. This CDR3 is 13 amino acids long. Germline lookup yields CDR1 SGHTA and CDR2 FQGNSA. The sample belongs to a study of shared clonotypes between healthy human individuals. Study-wide context: Researchers assigned three CD4 naive, three CD4 memory, two CD8 naive and one CD8 memory plate to each donor. Study-wide results and limits: Clonotypes which were not shared had lower generation probabilities than clonotypes that all four donors shared.

Running of the assay took place at deep level. It was 200 to 250 ng DNA, 31,000 or so T cell genomes, that sorted-subset replicate PCRs used. The table came from immunoSEQ multiplex PCR; TCRdb's copy has only in-frame clones and leaves some out. Of some 800,000 clones listed, around 92% were seen once; the top ten hold around 24%. This clonotype originated in a man aged 25-45 years in good health. The sequencing sample was made of naive CD8+ T cells sorted from blood. The chain carries TRBV7-2 and TRBJ2-7; the D is unclear. CDR3 sequence reads: CASSPWAAYEQYF. The CDR3 DNA is TGTGCCAGCAGCCCCTGGGCGGCCTACGAGCAGTACTTC. Looking up the rest from reference TRBV7-2 and TRBJ2-7 gives the full variable domain: GAGVSQSPSNKVTEKGKDVELRCDPISGHTALYWYRQSLGQGLEFLIYFQGNSAPDKSGLPSDRFSAERTGGSVSTLTIQRTQQEDSAVYLCASSPWAAYEQYFGPGTRLTVT.